This TCR beta chain was retrieved from a study of blood T cell repertoires in COVID-19. Across the study: Italy, Spain and the United States were the sources of the convalescent and acute COVID-19 samples. The cDNA or gDNA used as material had been derived from T cells, B-cell-depleted T cells, or PBMCs.

As originally analysed: From reference gene primer amplification, estimates of nucleated cell counts were derived. Libraries were prepared by immunoSEQ multiplex PCR; TCRdb keeps only in-frame clonotypes and omits some of them. The D gene and trimming were derived from the DNA, and the V and J assignments and clone size from that table. The repertoire consists of about 350,000 clones, with more than 70% occurring once and the leading ten covering 3.5% to 4%. The CDR3 is made up of 15 amino acids. In germline, CDR1 is SGHRS, CDR2 YFSETQ. V lost 4 bases and J 6 bases, leaving 17 bases between the germline ends.

V gene TRBV5-1 combines with J gene TRBJ1-5; D is possibly TRBD1 (6 bases). The TCR was taken from an older woman with COVID-19, enrolled during active disease. Specimen: peripheral blood. CDR3 amino acids: CASSVSGGGGQPQHF. The CDR3, as DNA: TGCGCCAGCAGCGTCTCGGGAGGAGGGGGTCAGCCCCAGCATTTT.